Below are 21 T cell receptor beta chains sequenced from a single sample in a study of CD8 T cells in ankylosing spondylitis. TCRdb itself ran the 5' RACE reads through MiXCR, one entry per CDR3 protein. The sample records a few hundred thousand distinct CDR3 sequences, around 20% being singletons. The sequencing input was blood, either unsorted or a sorted T cell fraction (not recorded which). The source is a female donor with ankylosing spondylitis or in good health (not recorded which).

At least ten counts were recorded for this clonotype. CDR3 DNA sequence: TGTGCCAGCAGCTTAAAGGGACAGGGCTACGAGCAGTACTTC. It is translated as CASSLKGQGYEQYF. The chain combines TRBV7-9 with TRBJ2-7, with 9 bases lining up with TRBD1. The junction had 2 bases not matched to a gene; V was cut back by 2 bases and J by 3 bases. Germline-derived CDR1 and CDR2 are SEHNR and FQNEAQ (reference sequence). This CDR3 has 14 amino acids.

The CDR3 sequence: CASSEIRLAGVGETQYF. In DNA, the CDR3 is TGTGCCAGCAGTGAAATCAGACTAGCGGGAGTTGGAGAGACCCAGTACTTC. The rearrangement joins TRBV6-1 to TRBJ2-5; 12 bases align to TRBD2. With 2 bases clipped from V and 4 bases from J, the junction kept 8 bases outside the gene matches. Germline V lookup: CDR1 MNHNS, CDR2 SASEGT. This CDR3 comprises 17 residues.

This clonotype was seen more than once but under ten times. The chain combines TRBV10-3 with TRBJ2-1; D may correspond to TRBD1 or TRBD2 (5 bases each). Germline values: CDR1 ENHRY, CDR2 SYGVKD. The V and J ends lost 10 bases and 3 bases respectively, with 16 bases between them. The CDR3 consists of 14 residues. This chain's CDR3 is CATRGADDYNEQFF. In DNA form, the CDR3 reads TGTGCCACCCGAGGGGCGGACGACTACAATGAGCAGTTCTTC.

This rearrangement joins TRBV10-1 to TRBJ2-2; D gene uncertain. The CDR3 has 14 residues. The V gene lost 0 bases and the J gene lost 5 bases, with 7 bases spanning the gap. Germline loops: CDR1 WNHNN, CDR2 SYGVQD (reference sequence). The CDR3 spells CASSESSLTGELFF. CDR3 coding DNA: TGCGCCAGCAGTGAGTCTAGCTTAACCGGGGAGCTGTTTTTT.

DNA of the CDR3: TGTGCCAGCAGAGCCGGACAGGGAAAACCCCAGCATTTT. This translates into CASRAGQGKPQHF. The rearrangement joins TRBV6-1 to TRBJ1-5; 8 bases match TRBD1. V lost 6 bases to trimming and J lost 10 bases; unmatched junction nucleotides: 8. The germline CDR1 and CDR2 sequences are MNHNS and SASEGT. This CDR3 spans 13 amino acids.

The V call is TRBV7-6, the J call TRBJ2-7; D not resolved. Germline-derived CDR1 and CDR2 are SGHVS and FNYEAQ. This CDR3 contains 15 residues. With 3 bases removed from V and 7 bases from J, the gap between germline ends came to 19 bases. The CDR3 here is CASSLAPLPGVEQYF. CDR3 DNA: TGTGCCAGCAGCTTGGCCCCCTTACCCGGCGTTGAGCAGTACTTC.

This clonotype was seen more than once but under ten times. The gene calls are TRBV9 and TRBJ1-2; TRBD1 agrees at 8 bases. The CDR3 covers 17 residues. V lost 1 base, J lost 0 bases, and 8 bases stayed unmatched. Germline loops: CDR1 SGDLS, CDR2 YYNGEE. The CDR3 loop is CASSVSPGGLANYGYTF. The CDR3 bases are TGTGCCAGCAGCGTATCGCCAGGGGGCTTAGCTAACTATGGCTACACCTTC.

The chain recombines TRBV11-2 with TRBJ2-7; D gene uncertain. Trimming stripped 3 bases from V and 2 bases from J, with 11 bases between. CDR1 and CDR2 from the germline V gene are SGHAT and FQNNGV. The CDR3 totals 14 residues. Written as DNA, the CDR3 is TGTGCCAGCAGCTTCAGTTTTCCCGCCTACGAGCAGTACTTC. Amino acid sequence: CASSFSFPAYEQYF.

The chain links TRBV25-1 to TRBJ1-1, with D tentatively TRBD1 (5 bases). V shed 6 bases and J shed 6 bases, with 17 bases lying between them. The CDR3 runs to 14 residues. Germline V gene data show CDR1 as MGHDK and CDR2 as SYGVNS. CDR3: CASRETRWGAEAFF. CDR3 bases: TGTGCCAGCAGGGAGACAAGGTGGGGCGCTGAAGCTTTCTTT. The full variable domain, in which reference TRBV25-1 and TRBJ1-1 provide the parts outside the CDR3, is EADIYQTPRYLVIGTGKKITLECSQTMGHDKMYWYQQDPGMELHLIHYSYGVNSTEKGDLSSESTVSRIRTEHFPLTLESARPSHTSQYLCASRETRWGAEAFFGQGTRLTVV.

This chain uses TRBV6-1 with TRBJ2-2, with D tentatively TRBD1 or TRBD2 (5 bases each). Germline V lookup: CDR1 MNHNS, CDR2 SASEGT. This CDR3 comprises 14 residues. V shed 5 bases and J shed 9 bases, with 16 bases lying between them. CDR3 sequence: CASSTPGPNRELFF. In DNA, the CDR3 is TGTGCCAGCAGTACCCCGGGACCCAACCGGGAGCTGTTTTTT.

The CDR3 DNA reads as TGTGCCAGCACCGTGCAGGGTTTTCAGCCCCAGCATTTT. This codes for CASTVQGFQPQHF. The chain is built from TRBV6-2 or TRBV6-3 and TRBJ1-5; D possibly corresponds to TRBD1 (5 bases). The germline V gene encodes CDR1 MNHEY and CDR2 SVGEGT. V shed 7 bases and J shed 6 bases, with 13 bases lying between them. The CDR3 covers 13 residues.

This clonotype was detected only once. The chain recombines TRBV7-9 with TRBJ2-1; 8 bases match TRBD2. V was clipped by 6 bases and J by 7 bases; unmatched bases: 8. This CDR3 spans 14 amino acids. Germline V gene data show CDR1 as SEHNR and CDR2 as FQNEAQ (reference sequence). Here the CDR3 reads CASRLREGRNEQFF. The CDR3 coding sequence is TGTGCCAGCAGGCTACGGGAGGGCCGAAATGAGCAGTTCTTC. Complete variable domain (other parts from reference TRBV7-9 and TRBJ2-1): DTGVSQNPRHKITKRGQNVTFRCDPISEHNRLYWYRQTLGQGPEFLTYFQNEAQLEKSRLLSDRFSAERPKGSFSTLEIQRTEQGDSAMYLCASRLREGRNEQFFGPGTRLTVL.

This rearrangement joins TRBV27 to TRBJ2-2, with TRBD1 matching over 9 bases. Germline V lookup: CDR1 MNHEY, CDR2 SMNVEV (reference sequence). Trimming at V came to 9 bases and at J to 5 bases, leaving 10 bases not matched to a gene. The CDR3 covers 15 residues. The CDR3 DNA is TGTGCCAGTTCCCGGACAGGGGCGAGGACCGGGGAGCTGTTTTTT. It yields the protein CASSRTGARTGELFF.

The V and J genes are TRBV3-1 and TRBJ1-6, with D tentatively TRBD1 (5 bases). Trimming cost V 0 bases and J 9 bases, with 6 bases left between them. CDR1 LGHDT and CDR2 YNNKEL come from the germline V gene (reference sequence). The CDR3 totals 13 residues. The CDR3 nucleotides read TGTGCCAGCAGCCAAGAAGGGACTTCACCCCTCCACTTT. Translation gives CASSQEGTSPLHF.

This clonotype has at least ten counts. The chain employs TRBV24-1 and TRBJ2-5, with TRBD2 matching 7 bases. CDR3 size: 13 residues. From germline, CDR1 is KGHDR and CDR2 SFDVKD. V lost 5 bases and J lost 5; bases outside the gene matches: 4. In DNA, the CDR3 is TGTGCCACCAGTGTATCGGGGGGTGAGACCCAGTACTTC. It yields the protein CATSVSGGETQYF.

This rearrangement joins TRBV5-1 to TRBJ2-4; D uncertain. The V gene's germline CDR1 is SGHRS and CDR2 YFSETQ. V lost 2 bases and J lost 7, with 13 bases in between. This CDR3 is built from 14 residues. CDR3 DNA sequence: TGCGCCAGCAGCTTTGGACGGTCTGAGAACATTCAGTACTTC. Translation: CASSFGRSENIQYF.

CDR3 DNA sequence: TGTGCCACCAGTGATTTGGAGGGTAGCTACGAGCAGTACTTC. Translating it yields CATSDLEGSYEQYF. The chain employs TRBV24-1 and TRBJ2-7, with D tentatively TRBD2 (5 bases). V lost 0 bases to trimming and J lost 3 bases, with 8 bases between them. Per germline, CDR1 KGHDR and CDR2 SFDVKD. The CDR3 has 14 residues.

This clonotype was detected ten times or more. The CDR3 reads CAASQGSNQPQHF. CDR3 coding DNA: TGTGCCGCCTCCCAAGGGAGCAATCAGCCCCAGCATTTT. The chain employs TRBV6-1 and TRBJ1-5; D gene uncertain. Germline CDR1 is MNHNS and CDR2 is SASEGT. Trimming stripped 11 bases from V and 1 base from J, with 12 bases between. This CDR3 is 13 amino acids long.

This clonotype has more than one count but fewer than ten. The V call is TRBV7-2, the J call TRBJ2-2; D is possibly TRBD2 (5 bases). The CDR3 sequence is 17 residues long. Germline CDR1 SGHTA, CDR2 FQGNSA. V shed 1 base and J shed 5 bases, with 17 bases lying between them. The CDR3 sequence is CASSLGLGLAVTGELFF. In DNA, the CDR3 is TGTGCCAGCAGCTTAGGGCTAGGCCTAGCTGTGACCGGGGAGCTGTTTTTT.

This chain connects TRBV5-8 to TRBJ1-6, with 9 nucleotides matching TRBD1. J gave up 6 bases and V 7 bases, and 11 bases lay outside the gene matches. This CDR3 region has 16 residues. Germline V gene data show CDR1 as SGHTS and CDR2 as YDEGEE. The CDR3 spells CASCRLEGQGNSPLHF. The CDR3 DNA sequence: TGTGCCAGCTGCCGGTTGGAGGGACAGGGTAATTCACCCCTCCACTTT.

This clonotype has only a few counts. The chain joins TRBV11-2 to TRBJ1-1; tentatively, D is TRBD1 (5 bases). The germline V gene encodes CDR1 SGHAT and CDR2 FQNNGV. V was cut by 1 base and J by 8 bases, with 14 bases left in between. CDR3 length: 14 amino acids. The CDR3 DNA reads TGTGCCAGCAGCTTAGCCGGGGACCCACCAGAAGCTTTCTTT. Encoded protein: CASSLAGDPPEAFF.